The rows below give T cell receptor beta chains drawn from one sample of a study of PD-L1 blockade in urothelial cancer. This table comes from immunoSEQ multiplex PCR, and its TCRdb copy is limited to in-frame clones, with some not included. The repertoire includes more than 95,000 clones, 86% of them detected once, and 2% to 3% sits in the top ten. The sequences come from PBMCs, collected around atezolizumab (anti-PD-L1) treatment. These receptor sequences come from a man between 50 and 59 years old with urothelial cancer. Both conserved end residues are part of each CDR3. D genes are given only for firm matches. A row's size may be missing; if present it is once, few, many or a size class.

d_call: TRBD2; clone_size: NA; j_call: TRBJ2-7; v_call: TRBV6-5; cdr3_nt: TGTGCCAGCAGTCCTGGGACTAGCGGGAGAGGAGAGCAGTACTTC; cdr3_aa: CASSPGTSGRGEQYF
d_call: NA; clone_size: NA; j_call: TRBJ2-7; v_call: TRBV18; cdr3_nt: TGTGCCAGCTCACCACTGGCTAGCGTTTCCTACGAGCAGTACTTC; cdr3_aa: CASSPLASVSYEQYF
d_call: TRBD1; clone_size: NA; j_call: TRBJ2-2; v_call: TRBV7-2; cdr3_nt: TGTGCCAGCAGGGGGACCTCCGGGACAGCTAACACCGGGGAGCTGTTTTTT; cdr3_aa: CASRGTSGTANTGELFF
d_call: NA; clone_size: NA; j_call: TRBJ2-7; v_call: TRBV28; cdr3_nt: TGTGCCAGCAGTTTGGCCTCCCCTTACGAGCAGTACTTC; cdr3_aa: CASSLASPYEQYF
d_call: TRBD2; clone_size: NA; j_call: TRBJ2-7; v_call: TRBV2; cdr3_nt: TGTGCCAGCGGACTAGCGGGTTACGAGCAGTACTTC; cdr3_aa: CASGLAGYEQYF
d_call: NA; clone_size: NA; j_call: TRBJ1-2; v_call: TRBV4-1; cdr3_nt: TGCGCCAGCAGCCAAGGAGGGAACCCGAATGGCTACACCTTC; cdr3_aa: CASSQGGNPNGYTF
d_call: TRBD1; clone_size: NA; j_call: TRBJ1-1; v_call: TRBV6-5; cdr3_nt: TGTGCCAGCCGCAGGGGGAGTAACACTGAAGCTTTCTTT; cdr3_aa: CASRRGSNTEAFF
d_call: NA; clone_size: NA; j_call: TRBJ2-7; v_call: TRBV7-3; cdr3_nt: TGTGCCAGCACCTCGGGGGAGCAGTACTTC; cdr3_aa: CASTSGEQYF
d_call: NA; clone_size: few; j_call: TRBJ2-5; v_call: TRBV6-5; cdr3_nt: TGTGCCAGCACCGGGAGAGAGACCCAGTACTTC; cdr3_aa: CASTGRETQYF
d_call: NA; clone_size: few; j_call: TRBJ1-6; v_call: TRBV27; cdr3_nt: TGTGCCAGCAGTTTCCAGGGGAATTCACCCCTCCACTTT; cdr3_aa: CASSFQGNSPLHF
d_call: TRBD2; clone_size: NA; j_call: TRBJ2-1; v_call: TRBV7-8; cdr3_nt: TGTGCCAGCCAGCGGGAGGGCCAGAGCTCCTACAATGAGCAGTTCTTC; cdr3_aa: CASQREGQSSYNEQFF
d_call: NA; clone_size: NA; j_call: TRBJ1-1; v_call: TRBV20-1; cdr3_nt: TGCAGTGCTCTACTGAACACTGAAGCTTTCTTT; cdr3_aa: CSALLNTEAFF
d_call: NA; clone_size: NA; j_call: TRBJ2-5; v_call: TRBV30; cdr3_nt: TGTGCCTGGTCCAAGGGGGGGCCCCAAGAGACCCAGTACTTC; cdr3_aa: CAWSKGGPQETQYF
d_call: NA; clone_size: few; j_call: TRBJ2-7; v_call: TRBV6-1; cdr3_nt: TGTGCCAGCGTCCTAGATCCCTACGAGCAGTACTTC; cdr3_aa: CASVLDPYEQYF
d_call: NA; clone_size: NA; j_call: TRBJ1-4; v_call: TRBV5-1; cdr3_nt: TGCGCCAGCAGCTTGGATGGTCGCGGCGGAGGTGAAAAACTGTTTTTT; cdr3_aa: CASSLDGRGGGEKLFF
d_call: TRBD2; clone_size: NA; j_call: TRBJ2-1; v_call: TRBV10-3; cdr3_nt: TGTGCCATCAGTCAGGGACTACCCATCTACAATGAGCAGTTCTTC; cdr3_aa: CAISQGLPIYNEQFF
d_call: TRBD2; clone_size: NA; j_call: TRBJ2-5; v_call: TRBV5-1; cdr3_nt: TGCGCCAGCAGCTTGGCAGGACTAGCGGGAGATGTGGAAGAGACCCAGTACTTC; cdr3_aa: CASSLAGLAGDVEETQYF
d_call: TRBD2; clone_size: few; j_call: TRBJ2-1; v_call: TRBV2; cdr3_nt: TGTGCCAGCAGTGAGGGGACTAGTCGGAATGAGCAGTTCTTC; cdr3_aa: CASSEGTSRNEQFF
d_call: TRBD2; clone_size: NA; j_call: TRBJ2-7; v_call: TRBV28; cdr3_nt: TGTGCCAGCAGTACCCCGACTAGCGGGAGCCACCGGTACGAGCAGTACTTC; cdr3_aa: CASSTPTSGSHRYEQYF
d_call: NA; clone_size: NA; j_call: TRBJ1-4; v_call: TRBV15; cdr3_nt: TGTGCCACCAGCGGAAGGACACGCAGGGCAACTAATGAAAAACTGTTTTTT; cdr3_aa: CATSGRTRRATNEKLFF
d_call: TRBD2; clone_size: NA; j_call: TRBJ2-2; v_call: TRBV7-6; cdr3_nt: TGTGCCAGCAGCTTAGGATCTCTAGCGGGAGCTCTCGGGGGGGAGCTGTTTTTT; cdr3_aa: CASSLGSLAGALGGELFF
d_call: TRBD2; clone_size: NA; j_call: TRBJ2-1; v_call: TRBV5-4; cdr3_nt: TGTGCCAGCAGCACAGCGGGAGCAAATGAGCAGTTCTTC; cdr3_aa: CASSTAGANEQFF
d_call: NA; clone_size: NA; j_call: TRBJ2-5; v_call: TRBV5-1; cdr3_nt: TGCGCCAGCAGCTTGGACAGGGGACCAACTCGGGAGGAGACCCAGTACTTC; cdr3_aa: CASSLDRGPTREETQYF
d_call: NA; clone_size: NA; j_call: TRBJ2-5; v_call: TRBV5-1; cdr3_nt: TGCGCCAGCAGTCTGTTGGGGCAGGCCCAAGAGACCCAGTACTTC; cdr3_aa: CASSLLGQAQETQYF
d_call: TRBD1; clone_size: NA; j_call: TRBJ1-5; v_call: TRBV9; cdr3_nt: TGTGCCAGCAGCGCTTCCGGGACAGGGACCGGGCCCCAGCATTTT; cdr3_aa: CASSASGTGTGPQHF
d_call: TRBD2; clone_size: NA; j_call: TRBJ2-3; v_call: TRBV9; cdr3_nt: TGTGCCAGCAGCGCAAAGACAGCGGGAGGGCCGGGGGATACGCAGTATTTT; cdr3_aa: CASSAKTAGGPGDTQYF
d_call: TRBD1; clone_size: NA; j_call: TRBJ1-5; v_call: TRBV19; cdr3_nt: TGTGCCAGTAGTATAAGGGACAGGGGGCTAAGGGATCAGCCCCAGCATTTT; cdr3_aa: CASSIRDRGLRDQPQHF
d_call: TRBD1; clone_size: NA; j_call: TRBJ2-2; v_call: TRBV5-1; cdr3_nt: TGCGCCAGCAGCTTGGGACAGGGCGGTACCGGGGAGCTGTTTTTT; cdr3_aa: CASSLGQGGTGELFF